Shown below are 21 T cell receptor beta chains from a single sample sequenced in a study of blood T cells in healthy people across ages. A sample-barcoded 5' primer and a J-beta primer mix were used in a second PCR of about 7 to 12 cycles. MiXCR, applied by TCRdb to the 5' RACE reads, yields one record per CDR3 protein. The sample shows 650,000 to 900,000 distinct CDR3 sequences, approximately 65% of them seen only once. Sequencing was performed on blood. The receptors here all came from a man under 40 in good health.

This clonotype appeared a few times. This chain joins TRBV29-1 and TRBJ2-5; TRBD2 aligns across 10 bases. The trim removed 5 bases at V and 7 bases at J, leaving 10 bases unmatched. The CDR3 consists of 14 residues. The germline V gene has CDR1 SQVTM and CDR2 ANQGSEA. The CDR3 loop is CSVLLAGGTGTQYF. The CDR3 nucleotides read TGCAGCGTTCTGTTAGCGGGGGGCACGGGGACCCAGTACTTC.

The V and J genes are TRBV6-2 or TRBV6-3 and TRBJ2-3; D is unclear. The CDR3 is 11 residues long. Deletions cut 0 bases from V and 13 bases from J, with 8 bases between. Germline V gene data show CDR1 as MNHEY and CDR2 as SVGEGT. CDR3 coding DNA: TGTGCCAGCAGTTACTCTGGGGTGGAGTATTTT. The encoded protein is CASSYSGVEYF.

The chain links TRBV27 to TRBJ2-1; TRBD1 matches 7 bases. V shed 4 bases, J shed 12 bases, and the junction held 15 bases outside the gene matches. This CDR3 contains 15 residues. The germline CDR1 and CDR2 sequences are MNHEY and SMNVEV (reference sequence). In DNA, the CDR3 is TGTGCCAGCAGTTCAAGACAGGGCAGTAGGTACCCGCAGTTCTTC. Amino acids: CASSSRQGSRYPQFF.

This chain uses TRBV4-2 with TRBJ1-2; TRBD1 agrees at 7 bases. Unmatched junction bases numbered 5, after V lost 0 bases and J lost 4 bases. The germline CDR1 and CDR2 sequences are LGHNA and YNFKEQ. CDR3 size: 15 residues. CDR3 sequence (DNA): TGTGCCAGCAGCCAAGAAGTGACAGGGATCTATGGCTACACCTTC. Its protein product is CASSQEVTGIYGYTF.

This clonotype turned up a few times. This rearrangement joins TRBV7-2 to TRBJ2-7, with 14 bases that match TRBD2. The V gene end was trimmed by 1 base and the J gene end by 3 bases; junction bases not matched to a gene: 2. Looked up from germline, CDR1 is SGHTA and CDR2 is FQGNSA. This CDR3 spans 16 amino acids. The CDR3 loop is CASSLEGTSGGYEQYF. For the CDR3, the DNA is TGTGCCAGCAGCTTAGAGGGGACTAGCGGGGGCTACGAGCAGTACTTC. Variable domain in full (rest from reference TRBV7-2 and TRBJ2-7): GAGVSQSPSNKVTEKGKDVELRCDPISGHTALYWYRQSLGQGLEFLIYFQGNSAPDKSGLPSDRFSAERTGGSVSTLTIQRTQQEDSAVYLCASSLEGTSGGYEQYFGPGTRLTVT.

V and J are TRBV5-5 and TRBJ2-5; 12 bases agree with TRBD2. Trimming cost V 6 bases and J 11 bases; bases outside gene matches: 5. The CDR3 sequence is 12 residues long. Germline assignment: CDR1 SGHKS and CDR2 YYEKEE (reference sequence). CDR3 region: CASKNLAGGQYF. In DNA form, the CDR3 reads TGTGCCAGCAAGAACCTAGCGGGGGGGCAGTACTTC. Supplemented by reference TRBV5-5 and TRBJ2-5, the full variable domain reads DAGVTQSPTHLIKTRGQQVTLRCSPISGHKSVSWYQQVLGQGPQFIFQYYEKEERGRGNFPDRFSARQFPNYSSELNVNALLLGDSALYLCASKNLAGGQYFGPGTRLLVL.

The chain is built from TRBV9 and TRBJ1-1; 7 bases match TRBD1. CDR1 is SGDLS and CDR2 is YYNGEE in the germline V gene. The CDR3 loop spans 14 amino acids. Unmatched junction bases numbered 4, after V lost 4 bases and J lost 1 base. CDR3 sequence (DNA): TGTGCCAGCAGCACGGGACAGAGGAACACTGAAGCTTTCTTT. Its translation is CASSTGQRNTEAFF. The full variable domain, in which reference TRBV9 and TRBJ1-1 provide the parts outside the CDR3, is DSGVTQTPKHLITATGQRVTLRCSPRSGDLSVYWYQQSLDQGLQFLIQYYNGEERAKGNILERFSAQQFPDLHSELNLSSLELGDSALYFCASSTGQRNTEAFFGQGTRLTVV.

The chain combines TRBV28 with TRBJ1-6; D ambiguous. Between the trimmed V and J ends, which lost 10 bases and 9 bases, there was a span of 19 bases. Germline V gene data show CDR1 as MDHEN and CDR2 as SYDVKM. CDR3 length equals 14 residues. In nucleotides, the CDR3 is TGTGCCACGGGAGACCCCGGTTTGAGTTCACCCCTCCACTTT. Protein: CATGDPGLSSPLHF.

The chain carries TRBV3-1 and TRBJ1-1; TRBD1 is a possible D gene (5 bases). CDR1 and CDR2 (germline): LGHDT, YNNKEL (reference sequence). The CDR3 is 14 amino acids. The ends were cut back, 3 bases at V and 4 bases at J, with 12 bases in the middle. CDR3 in DNA: TGTGCCAGCAGCCACGGGGCTGGGCGCACTGAAGCTTTCTTT. This translates into CASSHGAGRTEAFF.

This clonotype has a single count. Here the CDR3 DNA reads TGTGCCAGCAGTTACTCGATCTTAGCAAAAGGCACAGATACGCAGTATTTT. Its protein is CASSYSILAKGTDTQYF. The chain has TRBV6-5 and TRBJ2-3; D is unresolved. The CDR3 spans 17 residues. V was cut by 0 bases and J by 1 base, with 14 bases left in between. The germline CDR1 and CDR2 sequences are MNHEY and SVGAGI.

The CDR3 loop reads CASSATGPWETQYF. DNA of the CDR3: TGTGCCAGCAGCGCGACAGGGCCGTGGGAGACCCAGTACTTC. J is TRBJ2-5 and V is TRBV6-1, with TRBD1 identical over 7 bases. Germline loops: CDR1 MNHNS, CDR2 SASEGT. The CDR3 is 14 amino acids. V shed 6 bases and J 5 bases; nucleotides not matched to a gene: 9.

About this clonotype: An end of the junction differs from the germline gene, which may be a read error. The V gene is TRBV20-1, the J gene TRBJ2-7; 10 positions match TRBD1. Germline loops: CDR1 DFQATT, CDR2 SNEGSKA (reference sequence). This CDR3 has 15 residues. The CDR3 DNA follows: TGCAGTGCGCAACCCGGGGACAGGGGTAACAATGAGCGGTACTTC. Its translation is CSAQPGDRGNNERYF.

V and J are TRBV15 and TRBJ2-2; no clear D. This CDR3 has 14 residues. Germline V lookup: CDR1 LNHNV, CDR2 YYDKDF (reference sequence). The V end was cut by 0 bases, the J end by 4 bases, with 6 bases between. The CDR3 DNA is TGTGCCACCAGCAGAGACCCGAGCACCGGGGAGCTGTTTTTT. It yields the protein CATSRDPSTGELFF.

The chain carries TRBV12-3 or TRBV12-4 and TRBJ1-5, with 7 bases lining up with TRBD1. The V gene end was trimmed by 2 bases and the J gene end by 2 bases; junction bases not matched to a gene: 6. The CDR3 sequence is 16 residues long. CDR3 coding DNA: TGTGCCAGCAGTTTACGTGTAGGACAGGGCAATCAGCCCCAGCATTTT. Translated: CASSLRVGQGNQPQHF.

CDR3 residues: CATLNRPNEQFF. The CDR3 DNA reads TGTGCCACCCTAAACAGGCCCAATGAGCAGTTCTTC. The rearrangement joins TRBV10-3 to TRBJ2-1; maybe TRBD1 (5 bases). Germline values: CDR1 ENHRY, CDR2 SYGVKD. There are 12 residues in the CDR3. Trimming cost V 10 bases and J 6 bases, with 13 bases left between them.

This chain connects TRBV6-2 or TRBV6-3 to TRBJ1-1; D unresolved. The ends were cut back, 8 bases at V and 3 bases at J, with 13 bases in the middle. This CDR3 has 13 amino acids. Germline CDR1 is MNHEY and CDR2 is SVGEGT. CDR3 protein: CASGPRSHTEAFF. CDR3 DNA sequence: TGTGCCAGCGGCCCCAGGTCTCACACTGAAGCTTTCTTT.

The V gene is TRBV5-1, the J gene TRBJ2-5, with TRBD1 matching over 8 bases. The CDR3 has 16 amino acids. V shed 0 bases, J shed 0 bases, and the junction held 4 bases outside the gene matches. CDR1 and CDR2 from the germline V gene are SGHRS and YFSETQ. The DNA of the CDR3 is TGCGCCAGCAGCTTGGGGACAGGGTCGTACCAAGAGACCCAGTACTTC. It yields the protein CASSLGTGSYQETQYF.

The chain recombines TRBV12-3 or TRBV12-4 with TRBJ2-7; 10 bases match TRBD1. Gene TRBJ2-5 matches the end of the DNA better, so the J call may be wrong. This CDR3 is built from 16 residues. For the CDR3, the DNA is TGTGCCAGCAGTTGGGCTCGGGGACAGGGGATGGAGACCCAGTACTTC. Protein sequence: CASSWARGQGMETQYF.

This clonotype is a singleton in its sample. This chain uses TRBV30 with TRBJ1-6, with 7 bases lining up with TRBD1. This CDR3 contains 12 residues. Germline V gives CDR1 GTSNPN, CDR2 SVGIG (reference sequence). The V segment lost 7 bases and the J segment 8 bases; nucleotides outside the gene matches: 5. This CDR3 is CAFGQVDSPLHF. The CDR3 bases are TGTGCCTTCGGACAGGTGGATTCACCCCTCCACTTT.

This chain links TRBV7-6 with TRBJ2-7, with D perhaps given as TRBD1 or TRBD2 (5 bases each). CDR1 is SGHVS and CDR2 is FNYEAQ in the germline V gene. This CDR3 region has 16 residues. V lost 1 base to trimming and J lost 2 bases, with 15 bases between them. The CDR3 region has the DNA TGTGCCAGCAGCTTAGTGGGGGTCGACAACCCCTACGAGCAGTACTTC. The encoded protein is CASSLVGVDNPYEQYF.

This clonotype was detected only once. The chain uses TRBV5-1 and TRBJ2-2, with 8 bases that match TRBD1. V shed 2 bases and J 3 bases; nucleotides not matched to a gene: 6. Looked up from germline, CDR1 is SGHRS and CDR2 is YFSETQ. The CDR3 has 16 residues. This CDR3 reads CASSFVWTGHTGELFF. CDR3 nucleotide sequence: TGCGCCAGCAGCTTTGTATGGACAGGGCACACCGGGGAGCTGTTTTTT.